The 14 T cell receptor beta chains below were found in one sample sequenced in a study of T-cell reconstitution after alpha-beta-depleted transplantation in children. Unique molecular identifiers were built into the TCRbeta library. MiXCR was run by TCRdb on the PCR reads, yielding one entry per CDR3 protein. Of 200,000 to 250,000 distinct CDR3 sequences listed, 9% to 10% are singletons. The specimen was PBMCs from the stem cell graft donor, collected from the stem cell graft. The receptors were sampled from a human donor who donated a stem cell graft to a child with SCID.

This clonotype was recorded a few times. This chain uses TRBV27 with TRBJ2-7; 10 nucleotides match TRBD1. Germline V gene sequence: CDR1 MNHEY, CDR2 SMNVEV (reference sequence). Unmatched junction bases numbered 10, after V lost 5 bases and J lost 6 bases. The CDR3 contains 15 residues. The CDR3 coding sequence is TGTGCCAGCAGTCCGGCCGGGACAGGGGTCCTCGAGCAGTACTTC. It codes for CASSPAGTGVLEQYF.

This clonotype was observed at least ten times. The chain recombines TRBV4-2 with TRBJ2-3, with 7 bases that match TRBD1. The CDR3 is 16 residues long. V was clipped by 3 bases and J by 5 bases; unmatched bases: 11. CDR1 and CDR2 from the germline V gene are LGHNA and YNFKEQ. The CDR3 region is CASSHPGQSQGDTQYF. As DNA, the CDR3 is TGTGCCAGCAGCCACCCGGGACAGTCGCAGGGAGATACGCAGTATTTT.

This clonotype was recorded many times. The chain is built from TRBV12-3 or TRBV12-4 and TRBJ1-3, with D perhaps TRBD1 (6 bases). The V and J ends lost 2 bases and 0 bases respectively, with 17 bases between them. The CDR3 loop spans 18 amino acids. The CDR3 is CASSLWTASPSSGNTIYF. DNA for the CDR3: TGTGCCAGCAGTTTATGGACAGCTAGCCCGAGCTCTGGAAACACCATATATTTT.

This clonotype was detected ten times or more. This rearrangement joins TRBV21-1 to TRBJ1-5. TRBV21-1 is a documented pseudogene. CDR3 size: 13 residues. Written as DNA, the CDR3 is TGTGCCAGCAAGATCTATAGCAATCAGCCCCAGCATTTT. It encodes CASKIYSNQPQHF.

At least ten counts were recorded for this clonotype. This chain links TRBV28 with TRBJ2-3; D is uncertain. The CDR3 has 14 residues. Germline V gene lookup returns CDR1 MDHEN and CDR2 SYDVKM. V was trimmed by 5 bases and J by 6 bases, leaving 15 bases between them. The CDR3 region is CASSQNGPPDTQYF. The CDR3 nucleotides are TGTGCCAGCAGTCAGAACGGCCCGCCCGATACGCAGTATTTT.

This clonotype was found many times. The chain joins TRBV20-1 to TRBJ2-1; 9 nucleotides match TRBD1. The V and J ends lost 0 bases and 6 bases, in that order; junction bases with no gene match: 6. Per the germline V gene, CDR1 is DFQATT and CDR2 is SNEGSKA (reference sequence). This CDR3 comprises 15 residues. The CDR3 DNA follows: TGCAGTGCTAGAGATTTCTTGACAGGGGGCAATGAGCAGTTCTTC. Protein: CSARDFLTGGNEQFF.

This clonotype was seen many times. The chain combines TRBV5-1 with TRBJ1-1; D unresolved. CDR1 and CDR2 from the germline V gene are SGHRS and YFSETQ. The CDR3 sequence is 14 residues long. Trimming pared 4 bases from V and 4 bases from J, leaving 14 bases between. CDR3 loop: CASSPSVPGTEAFF. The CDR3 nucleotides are TGCGCCAGCAGCCCCTCGGTCCCGGGCACTGAAGCTTTCTTT.

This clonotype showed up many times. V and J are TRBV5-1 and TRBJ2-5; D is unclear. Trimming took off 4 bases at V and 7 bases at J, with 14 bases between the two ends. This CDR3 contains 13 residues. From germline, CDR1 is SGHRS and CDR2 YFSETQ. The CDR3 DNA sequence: TGCGCCAGCAGCATTGACCCGCAGGCGACCCAGTACTTC. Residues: CASSIDPQATQYF.

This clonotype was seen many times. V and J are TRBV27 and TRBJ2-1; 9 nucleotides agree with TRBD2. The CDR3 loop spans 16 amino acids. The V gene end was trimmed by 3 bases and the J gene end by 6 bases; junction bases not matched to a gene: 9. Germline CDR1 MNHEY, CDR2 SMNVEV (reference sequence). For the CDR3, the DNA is TGTGCCAGCAGTTTCGACGGCGGGGGGGCCTCCAATGAGCAGTTCTTC. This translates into CASSFDGGGASNEQFF.

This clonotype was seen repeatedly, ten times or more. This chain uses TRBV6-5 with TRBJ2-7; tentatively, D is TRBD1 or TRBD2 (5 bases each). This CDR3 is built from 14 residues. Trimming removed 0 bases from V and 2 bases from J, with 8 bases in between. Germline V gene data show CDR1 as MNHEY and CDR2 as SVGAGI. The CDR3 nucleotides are TGTGCCAGCAGTTACTCCCAGGGACCCTACGAGCAGTACTTC. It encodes CASSYSQGPYEQYF.

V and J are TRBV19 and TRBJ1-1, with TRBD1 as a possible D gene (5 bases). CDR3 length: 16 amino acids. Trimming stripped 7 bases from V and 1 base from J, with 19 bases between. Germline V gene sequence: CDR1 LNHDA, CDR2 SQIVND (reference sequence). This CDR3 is CASTIQGAVGNTEAFF. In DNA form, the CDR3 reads TGTGCCAGTACCATTCAGGGCGCAGTGGGGAACACTGAAGCTTTCTTT. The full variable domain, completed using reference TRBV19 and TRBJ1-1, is DGGITQSPKYLFRKEGQNVTLSCEQNLNHDAMYWYRQDPGQGLRLIYYSQIVNDFQKGDIAEGYSVSREKKESFPLTVTSAQKNPTAFYLCASTIQGAVGNTEAFFGQGTRLTVV.

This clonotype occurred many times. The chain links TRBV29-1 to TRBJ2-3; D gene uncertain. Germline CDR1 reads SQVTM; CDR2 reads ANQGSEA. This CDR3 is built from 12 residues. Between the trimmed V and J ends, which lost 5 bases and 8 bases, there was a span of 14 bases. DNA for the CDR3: TGCAGCGTTTATGGGGTCCCCGGTACGCAGTATTTT. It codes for CSVYGVPGTQYF.

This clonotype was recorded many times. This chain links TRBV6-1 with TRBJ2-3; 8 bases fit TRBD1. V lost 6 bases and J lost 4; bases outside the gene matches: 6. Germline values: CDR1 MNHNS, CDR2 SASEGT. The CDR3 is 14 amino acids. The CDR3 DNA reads TGTGCCAGCAGCGGACAGGGCCCCCCAGATACGCAGTATTTT. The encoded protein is CASSGQGPPDTQYF.

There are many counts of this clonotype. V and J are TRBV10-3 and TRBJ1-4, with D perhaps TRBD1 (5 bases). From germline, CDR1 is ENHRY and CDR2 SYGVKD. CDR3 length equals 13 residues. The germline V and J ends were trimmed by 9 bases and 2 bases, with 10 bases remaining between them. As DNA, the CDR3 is TGTGCCATTGGGGCCGGGACTAATGAAAAACTGTTTTTT. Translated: CAIGAGTNEKLFF.